This TCR beta chain was sequenced in a study of shared clonotypes between healthy human individuals. For the study at large: Donors had three CD4 naive, three CD4 memory, two CD8 naive and one CD8 memory plate apiece. Study observations and caveats: The generation probabilities recorded for non-shared clonotypes fell below those of clonotypes shared by all four donors.

Cells designated naive CD8 were CD45RO-negative and were positively selected for CCR7, with terminally differentiated effector memory CD45RA+ cells excluded. Details on this clone: Its specificity is not known.

Here immunoSEQ multiplex PCR was the method, and the copy in TCRdb shows in-frame clones only, minus some. The repertoire holds 550,000 to 650,000 clones, approximately 96% seen once, with roughly 0.12% in the top ten. The V gene's germline CDR1 is SGDLS and CDR2 YYNGEE. This CDR3 contains 13 residues. Losses at the gene ends were 4 bases for V and 5 bases for J; bases not matched to a gene: 3. This clonotype was obtained from a woman in her twenties or thirties in good health. Sequenced material: naive CD8+ T cells sorted from blood. V and J are TRBV9 and TRBJ2-7; TRBD1 aligns across 10 bases. The CDR3 DNA sequence: TGTGCCAGCAGCCCCGGGACAGGGGACGAGCAGTACTTC. This translates into CASSPGTGDEQYF. Full variable domain (outside the CDR3, taken from reference TRBV9 and TRBJ2-7): DSGVTQTPKHLITATGQRVTLRCSPRSGDLSVYWYQQSLDQGLQFLIQYYNGEERAKGNILERFSAQQFPDLHSELNLSSLELGDSALYFCASSPGTGDEQYFGPGTRLTVT.